This TCR beta chain was identified during a study of cytomegalovirus exposure and HLA in healthy donors. Both 60 Vbeta primers and 13 Jbeta primers went into the PCR. Method: immunoSEQ multiplex PCR; TCRdb's copy keeps in-frame clones and lacks some. Seen here are 130,000 or so clones, 80% to 90% observed once, and the top ten hold around 3%. This clone has more than one count but fewer than ten. Unmatched junction bases numbered 3, after V lost 2 bases and J lost 5 bases. Germline V gene lookup returns CDR1 MGHRA and CDR2 YSYEKL. The CDR3 is 15 amino acids. The chain links TRBV4-1 to TRBJ1-5, with 10 positions matching TRBD1. This receptor was obtained from a young woman in good health and CMV-seropositive. The sequenced sample was PBMCs. CDR3 bases: TGCGCCAGCAGCCAACTCGACAGGGGGCATCAGCCCCAGCATTTT. Protein product: CASSQLDRGHQPQHF.